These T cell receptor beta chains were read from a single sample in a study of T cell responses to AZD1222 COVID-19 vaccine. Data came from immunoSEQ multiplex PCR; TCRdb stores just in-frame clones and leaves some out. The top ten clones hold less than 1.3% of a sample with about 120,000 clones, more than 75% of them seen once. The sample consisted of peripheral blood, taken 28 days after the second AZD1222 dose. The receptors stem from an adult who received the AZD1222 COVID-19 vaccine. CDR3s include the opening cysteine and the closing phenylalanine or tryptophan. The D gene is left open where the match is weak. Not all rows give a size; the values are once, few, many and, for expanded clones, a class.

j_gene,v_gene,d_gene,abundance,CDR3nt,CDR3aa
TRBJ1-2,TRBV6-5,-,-,TGTGCCAGCAGACCCGCGGGCAGCTATGGCTACACCTTC,CASRPAGSYGYTF
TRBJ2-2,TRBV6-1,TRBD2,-,TGTGCCAGCAGTGCCGTAGCGGGAGCTCTATATACGACCGGGGAGCTGTTTTTT,CASSAVAGALYTTGELFF
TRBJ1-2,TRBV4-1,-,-,TGCGCCAGCAGCCATATAATCAGGGAACAGGGAAAACCCTATGGCTACACCTTC,CASSHIIREQGKPYGYTF
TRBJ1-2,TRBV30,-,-,TGTGCCTGGAATTCAGAGAGATCCTATGGCTACACCTTC,CAWNSERSYGYTF
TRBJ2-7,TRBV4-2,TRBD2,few,TGTGCCAGCAGCCAAGATCCGACTAGCGCCTACGAGCAGTACTTC,CASSQDPTSAYEQYF
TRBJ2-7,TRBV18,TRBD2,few,TGTGCCACCGCGGGGGACTACCCCTCCTACGAGCAGTACTTC,CATAGDYPSYEQYF
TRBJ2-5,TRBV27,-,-,TGTGCCAGCAGTCTACAGGGTAGGGGGTACCAAGAGACCCAGTACTTC,CASSLQGRGYQETQYF
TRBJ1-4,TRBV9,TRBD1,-,TGTGCCAGCAGCAGACAGACAGGGGGAGATGAAAAACTGTTTTTT,CASSRQTGGDEKLFF
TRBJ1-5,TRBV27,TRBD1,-,TGTGCCAGCTCTCCTGGGAGGGGGCGACAGGGGGCAGATAGCAATCAGCCCCAGCATTTT,CASSPGRGRQGADSNQPQHF
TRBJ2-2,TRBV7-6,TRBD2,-,TGTGCCAGCAGCCCAGGACTAGCGGGAGGAAGCACCGGGGAGCTGTTTTTT,CASSPGLAGGSTGELFF
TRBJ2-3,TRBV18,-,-,TGTGCCAGCTCCGGGGCAAGCACAGATACGCAGTATTTT,CASSGASTDTQYF
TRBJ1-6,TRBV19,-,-,TGTGCCAGTAGTTGGACAGCTAACAATTCACCCCTCCACTTT,CASSWTANNSPLHF
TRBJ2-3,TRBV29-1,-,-,TGCAGCGTTGAATCCTACGACTATACGCAGTATTTT,CSVESYDYTQYF
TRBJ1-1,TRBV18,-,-,TGTGCCAGCTCATCTAATAGGGGGTACACTGAAGCTTTCTTT,CASSSNRGYTEAFF
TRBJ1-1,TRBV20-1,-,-,TGCAGTGCCAGCCGGGGCACTGAAGCTTTCTTT,CSASRGTEAFF
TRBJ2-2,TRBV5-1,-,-,TGCGCCAGCAGCTTGGAACGGGGCGCAAACGGGGAGCTGTTTTTT,CASSLERGANGELFF
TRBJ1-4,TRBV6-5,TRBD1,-,TGTGCCAGCAGTTACAGGGGGCAGGGTGAAAAACTGTTTTTT,CASSYRGQGEKLFF
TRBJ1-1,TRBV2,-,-,TGTGCCAGCAGTGCTCAGGGTCCCATGAACACTGAAGCTTTCTTT,CASSAQGPMNTEAFF
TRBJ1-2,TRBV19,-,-,TGTGCCAGTATTCAGCCGGGAGGGAACTATGGCTACACCTTC,CASIQPGGNYGYTF
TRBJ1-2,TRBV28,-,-,TGTGCCAGCAGTTTAGCGGGAGGCCACTATGGCTACACCTTC,CASSLAGGHYGYTF
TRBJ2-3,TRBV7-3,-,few,TGTGCCAGCAGCCCAGGAGGAGTTTTGGTAGATACGCAGTATTTT,CASSPGGVLVDTQYF
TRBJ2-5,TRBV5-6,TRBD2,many,TGTGCCAGCAGTGGGGGACTAGCGGGTGTTGAGACCCAGTACTTC,CASSGGLAGVETQYF
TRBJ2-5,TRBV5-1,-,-,TGCGCCAGCAGCTTGCCAGAAGGGGAGACCCAGTACTTC,CASSLPEGETQYF
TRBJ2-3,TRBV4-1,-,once,TGCGCCAGCAGCCCAAGTGGCCTCACAGATACGCAGTATTTT,CASSPSGLTDTQYF
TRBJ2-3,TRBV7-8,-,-,TGTGCCAGCAGCTTGGGGTTGGGCGGAGATACGCAGTATTTT,CASSLGLGGDTQYF
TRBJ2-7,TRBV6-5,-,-,TGTGCCAGCAGTCCGGGAGCCGGTATAGGGCAGTACTTC,CASSPGAGIGQYF
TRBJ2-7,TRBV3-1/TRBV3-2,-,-,TGCCTCAGACTAGCCTACGAGCAGTACTTC,CLRLAYEQYF
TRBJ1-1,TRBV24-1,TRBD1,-,TGTGCCACCCCCCCTGGGACAGGGCGGAACACTGAAGCTTTCTTT,CATPPGTGRNTEAFF